Listed below are T cell receptor beta chains from one sample, sequenced in a study of tumor-infiltrating lymphocytes in localized non-small cell lung cancer. Data came from immunoSEQ multiplex PCR; TCRdb stores just in-frame clones and leaves some out. The table has about 23,000 clones, just under 70% seen once; the top ten hold roughly 15%. The sample consisted of lung tumor tissue. The receptors stem from a human donor with non-small cell lung cancer. Each CDR3 is given without its conserved first and last residue. The D gene is left open where the match is weak.

TRBJ1-4	.	TRBV6-1	ASSEKRGAGTNEKLF
TRBJ2-1	TRBD1	TRBV7-2	ASSPHRQGARSEQF
TRBJ1-6	.	TRBV5-1	ASSLDTPGNSPLH
TRBJ2-7	TRBD2	TRBV9	ASSVKRERDEQY
TRBJ1-5	TRBD1	TRBV10-3	AISTGTGEYNQPQH
TRBJ2-5	TRBD1	TRBV5-6	ASSLNPGQGAETQY
TRBJ1-3	.	TRBV5-1	ASSADYGVGNTIY
TRBJ1-5	.	TRBV7-3	ASSPFHNQPQH
TRBJ1-5	.	TRBV2	ASNNQASIQPQH
TRBJ2-3	.	TRBV28	ASGTAQNTQY
TRBJ2-7	.	TRBV19	APSWDSYEQY
TRBJ2-7	.	TRBV4-2	ASSQGVAESYEQY
TRBJ2-3	.	TRBV15	ATSRDGGPRTDTQY
TRBJ1-1	.	TRBV6-6	ASSSSTGMSEAF
TRBJ2-5	.	TRBV9	ASSHVGSQETQY
TRBJ2-1	TRBD2	TRBV27	ASSPAGLAEQF
TRBJ2-5	.	TRBV7-9	ASSLGGRVETQY
TRBJ1-1	.	TRBV18	ASSPPSANTEAF
TRBJ2-1	.	TRBV7-2	ASSLAAGGPYNEQF
TRBJ1-1	.	TRBV4-1	ASSQDRSASEAF
TRBJ2-5	TRBD2	TRBV5-6	ASSFYEASGRGETQY
TRBJ1-3	.	TRBV5-1	ASSLREGGGDRSGNTIY
TRBJ2-1	.	TRBV5-1	ASSFSGGEQF
TRBJ1-1	.	TRBV5-1	ASSPSGGSTEAF
TRBJ2-3	TRBD2	TRBV9	ASSVGAGGNTDTQY
TRBJ2-1	TRBD2	TRBV7-6	ASSLERVTSGGVNEQF
TRBJ1-1	.	TRBV7-9	ASAWAQGEAF
TRBJ2-7	.	TRBV7-6	ASSLDDRAYYEQY
TRBJ1-5	.	TRBV7-9	ASSLGGEPQPQH
TRBJ2-1	.	TRBV9	ASSVMGDGYNEQF
TRBJ1-1	.	TRBV14	ASSQRTEAF
TRBJ2-5	TRBD2	TRBV7-2	ASSLAVLAGNQETQY
TRBJ2-3	.	TRBV21-1	ASSKGECPKTDTQY
TRBJ1-1	.	TRBV27	ASSLNSLYGAF
TRBJ2-6	TRBD1	TRBV18	ASSLSTGDGANVLT
TRBJ1-4	.	TRBV28	ASSFSDRREEKLF
TRBJ2-3	TRBD2	TRBV18	ASSPGLARTDTQY
TRBJ2-5	.	TRBV5-4	ASSLGGRVETQY
TRBJ1-2	.	TRBV11-1	ASSVQGNYGYT
TRBJ2-3	TRBD1	TRBV11-2	ASSLGGTGGTDTQY
TRBJ2-7	TRBD1	TRBV27	ASRMTGGPYEQY
TRBJ1-1	.	TRBV7-9	ASSLEGGMNTEAF